Shown below are 6 T cell receptor beta chains from a single sample sequenced in a study of T cell responses to AZD1222 COVID-19 vaccine. Libraries were prepared by immunoSEQ multiplex PCR; TCRdb keeps only in-frame clonotypes and omits some of them. The sample carries about 120,000 clones, around 92% recorded once. Material: peripheral blood, obtained on day 0 of AZD1222 vaccination. The receptors were gathered from an adult in good health.

This chain joins TRBV29-1 and TRBJ2-5, with no clear D. Germline V lookup: CDR1 SQVTM, CDR2 ANQGSEA. Trimming pared 3 bases from V and 2 bases from J, leaving 10 bases between. This CDR3 is built from 13 residues. The CDR3 DNA reads as TGCAGCGTTGACGGGCGGAGACAAGAGACCCAGTACTTC. Encoded protein: CSVDGRRQETQYF.

The chain links TRBV18 to TRBJ2-3; 12 bases match TRBD2. CDR3 size: 15 residues. Germline V gene data show CDR1 as KGHSH and CDR2 as LQKENI. Trimming removed 2 bases from V and 6 bases from J; junction bases left unmatched: 3. The CDR3 protein is CASSPRTSGTDTQYF. The CDR3 bases are TGTGCCAGCTCACCAAGGACTAGCGGGACGGATACGCAGTATTTT.

This chain uses TRBV18 with TRBJ1-5; perhaps TRBD1 as D (5 bases). Germline V gene lookup returns CDR1 KGHSH and CDR2 LQKENI. The CDR3 totals 16 residues. V lost 4 bases and J lost 4, with 17 bases in between. The CDR3 DNA reads TGTGCCAGCTCACGAAATGCGGGGCCAGGGAATCAGCCCCAGCATTTT. Its translation: CASSRNAGPGNQPQHF.

The chain combines TRBV5-1 with TRBJ2-7; a weak D match, TRBD1 (6 bases). The CDR3 totals 14 residues. With 5 bases removed from V and 6 bases from J, the gap between germline ends came to 18 bases. Germline values: CDR1 SGHRS, CDR2 YFSETQ. CDR3: CASSTGYLQGEQYF. In DNA form, the CDR3 reads TGCGCCAGCAGTACAGGGTACCTTCAGGGCGAGCAGTACTTC.

This chain links TRBV11-2 with TRBJ2-2; TRBD2 matches at 9 bases. The germline CDR1 and CDR2 sequences are SGHAT and FQNNGV. The length of the CDR3 is 15 residues. With 5 bases clipped from V and 3 bases from J, the junction kept 4 bases outside the gene matches. The CDR3 DNA is TGTGCCAGCAGCCCGCTAGCGGGACACACCGGGGAGCTGTTTTTT. It encodes CASSPLAGHTGELFF.

This clone appeared once. The chain links TRBV18 to TRBJ2-1; 9 nucleotides agree with TRBD2. The ends lost 2 bases at V and 5 bases at J; junction bases unmatched: 10. The CDR3 has 17 residues. Germline CDR1 KGHSH, CDR2 LQKENI. The CDR3 DNA reads as TGTGCCAGCTCACCATCGGTAGCGGGAGTTCTTAACAATGAGCAGTTCTTC. Amino acids: CASSPSVAGVLNNEQFF.